Listed here is a single T cell receptor beta chain. The V and J ends lost 2 bases and 4 bases respectively, with 5 bases between them. The V gene's germline CDR1 is SGHRS and CDR2 YFSETQ. The CDR3 sequence is 12 residues long. Original data processing: By means of reference gene primer amplification, nucleated cell counts were estimated. Sequencing used immunoSEQ multiplex PCR; TCRdb keeps in-frame clones, though not all of them. That table furnishes V, J and clone size, whereas the DNA furnished D and trimming. There are approximately 250,000 clones in the sample; roughly 91% occur only once, and under 2.5% lies in the top ten. This sample is part of a study of blood T cell repertoires in COVID-19. Across the study: Sites in the United States, Italy and Spain provided acute and convalescent COVID-19 samples.

The sequence was collected from a woman aged 55-70 years in a cohort exposed to, infected with or recovered from COVID-19 (not recorded which). The chain has TRBV5-1 and TRBJ2-3; D gene uncertain. The sequencing input was PBMCs or T cells enriched from blood (not recorded which). The DNA of the CDR3 is TGCGCCAGCAGCTTTAGTGCAGATACGCAGTATTTT. It codes for CASSFSADTQYF.